The subject of this entry is one T cell receptor beta chain. This record comes from a study of blood T cell repertoires in COVID-19. Study overall: Material from acute and convalescent COVID-19 was sourced from the United States, Italy and Spain. In each case, the material was cDNA or gDNA derived from T cells, B-cell-depleted T cells, or PBMCs.

Clones were read by immunoSEQ multiplex PCR, and TCRdb kept only the in-frame ones, dropping some. The sample holds under 300,000 clones, 88% seen once. Cohort placement rested on clinical history that participants reported themselves. The V gene end was trimmed by 5 bases and the J gene end by 3 bases; junction bases not matched to a gene: 13. From germline, CDR1 is GTSNPN and CDR2 SVGIG (reference sequence). The CDR3 is 15 residues long. The TCR comes from a woman aged 40 to 50 with acute COVID-19. Sequenced: PBMCs or T cells enriched from blood (not recorded which). The genes are TRBV30 and TRBJ2-7, with 7 positions matching TRBD2. CDR3 bases: TGTGCCTGGGCTCCCGGGGGGACCGACCACTACGAGCAGTACGTC. Protein product: CAWAPGGTDHYEQYV.